The 28 T cell receptor beta chains below all came from one sample that was sequenced in a study of T cell responses to AZD1222 COVID-19 vaccine. Profiled with immunoSEQ multiplex PCR; TCRdb holds only in-frame clones, not every one. The sample includes about 150,000 clones, over 75% of them seen just once. The sequences come from peripheral blood, collected on day 0 of AZD1222 vaccination. All receptors come from an adult in good health.

V and J are TRBV23-1 and TRBJ2-3; D not certain. TRBV23-1 is identified as an open reading frame with a role that is uncertain. Deletions cut 4 bases from V and 0 bases from J, with 8 bases between. The CDR3 length is 14 residues. The CDR3: CASSRVRSTDTQYF. The DNA for the CDR3 is TGCGCCAGCAGTCGGGTGAGAAGCACAGATACGCAGTATTTT.

The chain is built from TRBV9 and TRBJ2-2; the D gene could be TRBD1 or TRBD2 (5 bases each). Germline CDR1 reads SGDLS; CDR2 reads YYNGEE. The CDR3 contains 15 residues. The ends were cut back, 0 bases at V and 7 bases at J, with 13 bases in the middle. CDR3 coding DNA: TGTGCCAGCAGCGTAGGTGGGGGTTCGAGCGGGGAGCTGTTTTTT. This translates into CASSVGGGSSGELFF.

The genes are TRBV28 and TRBJ2-7; no clear D. The CDR3 has 15 residues. V was pared by 7 bases and J by 2 bases, with 18 bases between. Per the germline V gene, CDR1 is MDHEN and CDR2 is SYDVKM. CDR3 loop: CASTQAAQAAYEQYF. In nucleotides, the CDR3 is TGTGCCAGCACACAAGCCGCCCAAGCTGCCTACGAGCAGTACTTC.

This clone has only one observation. The chain couples TRBV9 to TRBJ2-1; 8 nucleotides match TRBD2. The CDR3 is made up of 17 amino acids. Germline values: CDR1 SGDLS, CDR2 YYNGEE. V shed 1 base, J shed 4 bases, and the junction held 10 bases outside the gene matches. CDR3 amino acids: CASSVSLGAGVYNEQFF. The CDR3 DNA sequence: TGTGCCAGCAGCGTAAGCCTTGGAGCGGGGGTATACAATGAGCAGTTCTTC.

J is TRBJ1-6 and V is TRBV2; D is unclear. The germline CDR1 and CDR2 sequences are SNHLY and FYNNEI. This CDR3 region has 12 residues. Trimming pared 7 bases from V and 10 bases from J, leaving 11 bases between. Here the CDR3 reads CASKGFRSPLHF. DNA for the CDR3: TGTGCCAGCAAAGGGTTTCGCTCACCCCTCCACTTT.

In the case of this clone: This sample includes further DNA sequences coding for the same CDR3. The V call is TRBV6-2 or TRBV6-3, the J call TRBJ1-1; D gene unclear. Looked up from germline, CDR1 is MNHEY and CDR2 is SVGEGT. The CDR3 totals 13 residues. V lost 5 bases to trimming and J lost 1 base, with 8 bases between them. In nucleotides, the CDR3 is TGTGCCAGCAGTCGACCGCCGAACACTGAAGCTTTCTTT. This codes for CASSRPPNTEAFF.

The chain recombines TRBV5-1 with TRBJ1-5; a possible D gene is TRBD1 (5 bases). This CDR3 has 16 residues. Trimming removed 4 bases at V and 0 bases at J, with 14 bases between. Germline V CDR1 and CDR2: SGHRS, YFSETQ. CDR3 DNA sequence: TGCGCCAGCAGCCTAAACCCAGGGATTAGCAATCAGCCCCAGCATTTT. Its protein is CASSLNPGISNQPQHF. Together with reference TRBV5-1 and TRBJ1-5, the CDR3 gives the full variable domain: KAGVTQTPRYLIKTRGQQVTLSCSPISGHRSVSWYQQTPGQGLQFLFEYFSETQRNKGNFPGRFSGRQFSNSRSEMNVSTLELGDSALYLCASSLNPGISNQPQHFGDGTRLSIL.

The chain has TRBV11-2 and TRBJ2-3; unclear D gene. Germline assignment: CDR1 SGHAT and CDR2 FQNNGV. The CDR3 is made up of 12 amino acids. V was pared by 4 bases and J by 1 base, with 3 bases between. The CDR3: CASSYRTDTQYF. In nucleotides, the CDR3 is TGTGCCAGCAGCTACCGCACAGATACGCAGTATTTT.

This rearrangement joins TRBV5-1 to TRBJ1-2, with 9 bases fitting TRBD1. The V segment lost 3 bases and the J segment 3 bases; nucleotides outside the gene matches: 6. Germline lookup yields CDR1 SGHRS and CDR2 YFSETQ. The CDR3 sequence is 15 residues long. The CDR3 DNA is TGCGCCAGCAGCTCTACGGGACAGGGAGACTATGGCTACACCTTC. Translation gives CASSSTGQGDYGYTF.

The chain has TRBV19 and TRBJ1-2; the D is unclear. Germline CDR1 reads LNHDA; CDR2 reads SQIVND (reference sequence). The CDR3 covers 12 residues. V shed 9 bases and J shed 2 bases, with 10 bases lying between them. The CDR3 here is CASPGHNYGYTF. The DNA for the CDR3 is TGTGCCAGCCCGGGTCACAACTATGGCTACACCTTC. Complete variable domain (other parts from reference TRBV19 and TRBJ1-2): DGGITQSPKYLFRKEGQNVTLSCEQNLNHDAMYWYRQDPGQGLRLIYYSQIVNDFQKGDIAEGYSVSREKKESFPLTVTSAQKNPTAFYLCASPGHNYGYTFGSGTRLTVV.

V gene TRBV5-8 combines with J gene TRBJ2-7; D gene uncertain. Per germline, CDR1 SGHTS and CDR2 YDEGEE. This CDR3 has 14 amino acids. Trimming took off 0 bases at V and 0 bases at J, with 7 bases between the two ends. The CDR3 sequence: CASSLVEASYEQYF. In nucleotides, the CDR3 is TGTGCCAGCAGCTTGGTTGAGGCCTCCTACGAGCAGTACTTC.

The chain joins TRBV4-3 to TRBJ2-5; D call uncertain. CDR1 and CDR2 (germline): LGHNA, YSLEER. Between the trimmed V and J ends, which lost 0 bases and 5 bases, there was a span of 7 bases. The CDR3 contains 13 residues. The CDR3 nucleotides are TGCGCCAGCAGCCAAGACTTTGGGGAGACCCAGTACTTC. This codes for CASSQDFGETQYF.

The gene calls are TRBV4-1 and TRBJ2-2; D perhaps matches TRBD1 (5 bases). V was shortened by 1 base and J by 4 bases, with 16 bases between the two germline ends. There are 17 residues in the CDR3. Per the germline V gene, CDR1 is MGHRA and CDR2 is YSYEKL. DNA of the CDR3: TGCGCCAGCAGCCAAGGTCTTAGGACACCATTCACCGGGGAGCTGTTTTTT. This codes for CASSQGLRTPFTGELFF.

The rearrangement uses TRBV7-6 and TRBJ1-2, with 7 bases fitting TRBD1. This CDR3 contains 15 residues. The germline CDR1 and CDR2 sequences are SGHVS and FNYEAQ. V lost 4 bases and J lost 3; bases outside the gene matches: 8. CDR3 bases: TGTGCCAGCAGCTCCCGTACAGGGGCCGACTATGGCTACACCTTC. Protein: CASSSRTGADYGYTF.

The J gene is TRBJ2-3, the V gene TRBV7-9; perhaps TRBD1 as D (5 bases). V lost 5 bases and J 4 bases, leaving 22 bases between the germline ends. CDR1 and CDR2 (germline): SEHNR, FQNEAQ (reference sequence). CDR3 length equals 17 residues. Here the CDR3 reads CASSPPFRAIGADTQYF. The CDR3 bases are TGTGCCAGCAGCCCCCCTTTTCGGGCCATAGGGGCAGATACGCAGTATTTT.

V is TRBV3-1 (or the pseudogene TRBV3-2) and J is TRBJ1-5; D gene uncertain. The germline V gene encodes CDR1 LGHDT and CDR2 YNNKEL (reference sequence). V lost 1 base and J 2 bases, leaving 6 bases between the germline ends. This CDR3 is built from 14 residues. CDR3 bases: TGTGCCAGCAGCCAAGCCGGGCGCAATCAGCCCCAGCATTTT. It yields the protein CASSQAGRNQPQHF.

V usage is TRBV20-1 and J usage is TRBJ1-5; 7 bases agree with TRBD1. The CDR3 has 18 residues. With V trimmed by 3 bases and J by 0 bases, 14 bases remained unmatched. The germline V gene has CDR1 DFQATT and CDR2 SNEGSKA (reference sequence). The CDR3 spells CSASSPGQRTVSNQPQHF. The CDR3 DNA reads as TGCAGTGCTAGTTCACCGGGACAGCGAACGGTTAGCAATCAGCCCCAGCATTTT.

The V call is TRBV2, the J call TRBJ2-2; D is possibly TRBD2 (7 bases). The V gene's germline CDR1 is SNHLY and CDR2 FYNNEI. The CDR3 is 16 amino acids. V was pared by 2 bases and J by 2 bases, with 12 bases between. The CDR3 DNA is TGTGCCAGCAGTGAATTGGGGGGGCTCAACACCGGGGAGCTGTTTTTT. Its protein product is CASSELGGLNTGELFF.

The rearrangement uses TRBV9 and TRBJ2-3, with 11 bases that match TRBD2. CDR1 SGDLS and CDR2 YYNGEE come from the germline V gene. V shed 4 bases and J 2 bases; nucleotides not matched to a gene: 6. The CDR3 sequence is 16 residues long. DNA for the CDR3: TGTGCCAGCAGCCCTACTAGCGGGGGTCTCACAGATACGCAGTATTTT. Its protein is CASSPTSGGLTDTQYF.

This clone has a handful of counts. This chain uses TRBV24-1 with TRBJ2-2; 12 bases agree with TRBD1. The CDR3 is made up of 15 amino acids. The J segment lost 5 bases and the V segment lost 8 bases, leaving 5 bases of the junction unmatched. In germline, CDR1 is KGHDR, CDR2 SFDVKD. This CDR3 is CATTPGQGATGELFF. Written as DNA, the CDR3 is TGTGCCACCACCCCGGGACAGGGGGCGACCGGGGAGCTGTTTTTT.

The gene calls are TRBV29-1 and TRBJ1-2, with TRBD1 as a possible D gene (6 bases). Trimming cost V 6 bases and J 4 bases, with 12 bases left between them. The CDR3 spans 12 residues. Germline CDR1 is SQVTM and CDR2 is ANQGSEA. The CDR3 DNA is TGCAGCGTCCAAGGACAGTCCTATGGCTACACCTTC. This encodes CSVQGQSYGYTF.

The chain has TRBV6-7 and TRBJ2-5; 9 bases line up with TRBD1. TRBV6-7 carries the ORF label, with uncertain function. The CDR3 runs 16 residues. The ends lost 4 bases at V and 4 bases at J; junction bases unmatched: 10. CDR3 sequence reads: CASSSSLYRGRETQYF. The CDR3 DNA reads as TGTGCCAGCAGTTCCTCCTTATACAGGGGGCGAGAGACCCAGTACTTC.

This clone was recorded a few times. The chain recombines TRBV7-3 with TRBJ1-4; D remains ambiguous. This CDR3 has 14 residues. Germline V gives CDR1 SGHTA, CDR2 FQGTGA. The V and J ends lost 5 bases and 4 bases respectively, with 11 bases between them. The DNA of the CDR3 is TGTGCCAGCAGCGCGAGGACGGGTAATGAAAAACTGTTTTTT. Protein product: CASSARTGNEKLFF.

This clone was seen only a few times. The chain combines TRBV28 with TRBJ1-2, with a weak D call TRBD1 (6 bases). The ends were cut back, 6 bases at V and 3 bases at J, with 20 bases in the middle. The CDR3 totals 16 residues. Germline loops: CDR1 MDHEN, CDR2 SYDVKM. CDR3 DNA sequence: TGTGCCAGCAGACGAATCGACTTGACAGGCTACTATGGCTACACCTTC. Protein product: CASRRIDLTGYYGYTF.

This chain joins TRBV7-9 and TRBJ1-2, with D perhaps TRBD1 (5 bases). Germline lookup yields CDR1 SEHNR and CDR2 FQNEAQ (reference sequence). The CDR3 extends over 14 amino acids. V lost 1 base to trimming and J lost 8 bases, with 14 bases between them. The CDR3 coding sequence is TGTGCCAGCAGCTTAGGGCCAGGGACGTTAGGCTACACCTTC. Protein sequence: CASSLGPGTLGYTF.

The count of this clone is one. The chain joins TRBV4-1 to TRBJ2-2; 10 positions match TRBD2. J lost 6 bases, V lost 3 bases, and 10 bases had no gene match. CDR1 MGHRA and CDR2 YSYEKL come from the germline V gene. The CDR3 loop spans 17 amino acids. In DNA form, the CDR3 reads TGCGCCAGCAGCCAGCAGGTACTAGCGGGGTCATCCGGGGAGCTGTTTTTT. Amino acids: CASSQQVLAGSSGELFF.

The CDR3 protein is CATSEPVLQETQYF. CDR3 nucleotides: TGTGCCACCAGTGAACCCGTACTCCAAGAGACCCAGTACTTC. The V gene is TRBV24-1, the J gene TRBJ2-5; D unresolved. The CDR3 runs 14 residues. The V gene lost 4 bases and the J gene lost 1 base, with 9 bases spanning the gap. Germline lookup yields CDR1 KGHDR and CDR2 SFDVKD.

The rearrangement joins TRBV19 to TRBJ1-5; D gene ambiguous. Germline-derived CDR1 and CDR2 are LNHDA and SQIVND (reference sequence). The V and J ends lost 3 bases and 1 base respectively, with 10 bases between them. The CDR3 length is 15 residues. CDR3 sequence: CASSIPGLSNQPQHF. In nucleotides, the CDR3 is TGTGCCAGTAGTATTCCGGGGTTAAGCAATCAGCCCCAGCATTTT.